The clone carrying this T cell receptor beta chain has ten or more counts. This specimen includes other DNA sequences encoding the same CDR3. Trimming took 7 bases from V and 0 from J, leaving 2 bases between them. CDR3 length equals 11 residues. Germline V gene lookup returns CDR1 SNHLY and CDR2 FYNNEI. This sample was taken from a study of shared clonotypes between healthy human individuals. The run depth of the assay was deep. Only in-frame clones appear in the TCRdb table, and some are missing; sequencing was by immunoSEQ multiplex PCR. Of some 630,000 clones in the sample, about three quarters were seen once. Partitioning of CD4+ cells yielded a CD45RA+ naive subset and a CD45RA-negative memory subset.

The genes are TRBV2 and TRBJ2-3; D is ambiguous. The TCR sequence derives from a woman under 40 in good health. The specimen was memory CD4+ T cells sorted from blood. Documented subset: CD45RA-negative fraction. CDR3 amino acids: CASTSTDTQYF. The CDR3 bases are TGTGCCAGCACCAGCACAGATACGCAGTATTTT.